This T cell receptor beta chain came from a study of cytomegalovirus exposure and HLA in healthy donors. General study findings and limits: The investigators catalogued 160 or so TCR beta chains as cytomegalovirus-associated. Researchers reportedly found TCR beta sequences accurately predicted most subjects' HLA-A and HLA-B alleles. Generally TCR sequences proved uncommon, though certain public TCRs appeared in numerous donors.

The CDR3 has 17 residues. Germline CDR1 reads LNHDA; CDR2 reads SQIVND (reference sequence). Trimming pared 1 base from V and 1 base from J, leaving 17 bases between. A multiplex PCR was run with 60 Vbeta primers and 13 Jbeta primers. Sequencing used immunoSEQ multiplex PCR; TCRdb keeps in-frame clones, though not all of them. The sample lists 150,000 to 200,000 clones, about 70% occurring once. In regard to this clone: Its antigen is unidentified.

Among the donors, all were healthy bone marrow donors. The V and J genes are TRBV19 and TRBJ2-7; possible D gene TRBD2, 6 bases. The sample consisted of PBMCs. The TCR was taken from a man aged 30-40 years in good health and CMV-seropositive. The CDR3 DNA is TGTGCCAGTAGTATAGTTTGGGAGGCAGACTCGTCCTACGAGCAGTACTTC. It encodes CASSIVWEADSSYEQYF.